The clone carrying this TCR beta chain was picked up one time. The authors' processing: How many nucleated cells were present was estimated from reference gene primer amplification. Data came from immunoSEQ multiplex PCR; TCRdb stores just in-frame clones and leaves some out. From that table come the V and J calls and clone size; the DNA was used to work out D and trimming. The data show some 170,000 clones, 75% to 90% seen once. The data were obtained in a study of blood T cell repertoires in COVID-19. Across the whole study: Specimens from acute and convalescent COVID-19 originated in the United States, Italy and Spain. T cells, B-cell-depleted T cells, or PBMCs supplied cDNA or gDNA.

CDR1 is LNHNV and CDR2 is YYDKDF in the germline V gene (reference sequence). V lost 4 bases to trimming and J lost 4 bases, with 7 bases between them. The CDR3 totals 12 residues. The TCR comes from a woman over 75 with active or convalescent COVID-19. The V and J genes are TRBV15 and TRBJ1-2; no clear D gene. Sequenced sample: peripheral blood. The CDR3: CATSKEGYGYTF. CDR3 DNA sequence: TGTGCCACCAGCAAGGAGGGCTATGGCTACACCTTC.